Listed below are T cell receptor beta chains from one sample, sequenced in a study of control samples from healthy donors and cancer patients. Generated by immunoSEQ multiplex PCR, the TCRdb table keeps only in-frame clones and is missing some. The sample lists roughly 150,000 clones, approximately 93% seen once, with approximately 5.7% in the top ten. Material: blood. The source is a man younger than 35 in good health. CDR3s include the opening cysteine and the closing phenylalanine or tryptophan. The D gene is left open where the match is weak.

CAISEKNEQFF TGTGCCATCAGTGAAAAGAATGAGCAGTTCTTC NA TRBJ2-1 11 TRBV10-3
CASSPAGRPQETQYF TGCGCCAGCAGCCCCGCGGGCCGACCCCAAGAGACCCAGTACTTC NA TRBJ2-5 15 TRBV4-3
CASSFRFHEQFF TGTGCCAGCAGCTTCAGGTTCCATGAGCAGTTCTTC NA TRBJ2-1 12 TRBV11-2
CASSQRRITYDLIPGELFF TGCGCCAGCAGCCAGCGCCGGATTACATACGACCTAATACCCGGGGAGCTGTTTTTT NA TRBJ2-2 19 TRBV4-3
CASSPPVSWGAEAFF TGTGCCAGTAGTCCCCCGGTGAGTTGGGGAGCTGAAGCTTTCTTT NA TRBJ1-1 15 TRBV19
CASSHDRANQPQHF TGTGCCAGTAGTCACGACAGGGCCAATCAGCCCCAGCATTTT TRBD1 TRBJ1-5 14 TRBV19
CASSQDMGQGVEQFF TGTGCCAGCAGCCAAGATATGGGACAGGGAGTGGAGCAGTTCTTC TRBD1 TRBJ2-1 15 TRBV3-1/TRBV3-2
CASRIGDTQYF TGCGCCAGCAGGATCGGCGATACGCAGTATTTT NA TRBJ2-3 11 TRBV10-2
CASSREGAGYEQYF TGTGCCAGCAGCCGGGAGGGGGCGGGCTACGAGCAGTACTTC NA TRBJ2-7 14 TRBV5-4
CSVGGTGGLANEKLFF TGCAGCGTCGGAGGGACAGGGGGGTTAGCTAATGAAAAACTGTTTTTT TRBD1 TRBJ1-4 16 TRBV29-1